This paragraph reports one T cell receptor beta chain. Its antigen is not known. Germline V gene data show CDR1 as ENHRY and CDR2 as SYGVKD. With V trimmed by 3 bases and J by 4 bases, 4 bases remained unmatched. This CDR3 spans 15 amino acids. The data originate from a study of CD8 T cells in Susac syndrome. General study points: In its TCR sequencing and HLA analysis, the study acknowledged that the number of individuals was relatively small.

The authors reverse transcribed about 0.5 to 1 ug RNA with random hexamers. The TCR beta CDR3 was amplified by immunoSEQ multiplex PCR across 54 Vbeta, 13 Jbeta. Via MiXCR, TCRdb re-called the immunoSEQ multiplex PCR reads, giving one row per CDR3 protein. The sample shows 200,000 to 250,000 distinct CDR3 sequences, 95% of them seen only once. In blood CD8+ and CD4+ T cells, TCR beta underwent sequencing. Sequenced: CD4+ T cells from PBMCs. The TCR was taken from a human donor with multiple sclerosis. The chain recombines TRBV10-3 with TRBJ2-7; TRBD2 matches at 12 bases. The CDR3 protein is CAISDRTSGVYEQYF. DNA of the CDR3: TGTGCCATCAGTGATCGGACTAGCGGGGTTTACGAGCAGTACTTC.